These 7 T cell receptor beta chains came from one sample sequenced in a study of T cell repertoires in cytomegalovirus infection. TCRdb reprocessed the reads via MiXCR and lists one record per CDR3 protein. The table records some 590,000 distinct CDR3 sequences, roughly 42% of them present only once. Their recognized antigens are unknown. The specimen comprised cultured PBMCs, sampled from culture after CMV antigen stimulation. Receptor source: a human donor in good health (CMV status not recorded). Some clones in this sample may be carry-over from other donors' samples.

V usage is TRBV7-9 and J usage is TRBJ2-2; TRBD2 matches at 7 bases. Germline CDR1 and CDR2: SEHNR and FQNEAQ (reference sequence). Trimming cost V 7 bases and J 4 bases; bases outside gene matches: 12. The CDR3 totals 16 residues. The CDR3 protein is CASIPSRGESTGELFF. The CDR3 DNA sequence: TGTGCCAGCATCCCGAGCCGGGGGGAATCCACCGGGGAGCTGTTTTTT.

The rearrangement links TRBV6-5 to TRBJ2-6, with 8 bases fitting TRBD1. The V gene's germline CDR1 is MNHEY and CDR2 SVGAGI. CDR3 length: 18 residues. V shed 2 bases, J shed 3 bases, and the junction held 9 bases outside the gene matches. DNA for the CDR3: TGTGCCAGCAGTTACAGGACAGGGTTAATGTTTGGGGCCAACGTCCTGACTTTC. Protein: CASSYRTGLMFGANVLTF.

J is TRBJ2-7 and V is TRBV19; D possibly uses TRBD1 or TRBD2 (6 bases each). Germline V lookup: CDR1 LNHDA, CDR2 SQIVND (reference sequence). Trimming left V 5 bases short and J 7 bases short, with 18 bases between. This CDR3 comprises 14 residues. This CDR3 reads CASSRTMGGWEQYF. CDR3 nucleotide sequence: TGTGCCAGTAGTCGTACGATGGGGGGCTGGGAGCAGTACTTC. Together with reference TRBV19 and TRBJ2-7, the CDR3 gives the full variable domain: DGGITQSPKYLFRKEGQNVTLSCEQNLNHDAMYWYRQDPGQGLRLIYYSQIVNDFQKGDIAEGYSVSREKKESFPLTVTSAQKNPTAFYLCASSRTMGGWEQYFGPGTRLTVT.

This clonotype has a handful of counts. This chain links TRBV7-9 with TRBJ1-1; D perhaps matches TRBD1 (5 bases). Deletions cut 1 base from V and 7 bases from J, with 10 bases between. From germline, CDR1 is SEHNR and CDR2 FQNEAQ (reference sequence). This CDR3 region has 13 residues. The CDR3 here is CASSLGGAFEAFF. The CDR3 nucleotides are TGTGCCAGCAGCTTAGGTGGGGCCTTTGAAGCTTTCTTT.

This clonotype appeared a single time. This chain joins TRBV20-1 and TRBJ2-7; D is perhaps TRBD2 (6 bases). CDR3 length: 13 residues. Between the trimmed V and J ends, which lost 6 bases and 5 bases, there was a span of 17 bases. Germline V lookup: CDR1 DFQATT, CDR2 SNEGSKA (reference sequence). CDR3 nucleotide sequence: TGCAGTGCCCTGTGGGGGGTGATTCACGAGCAGTACTTC. Translating gives CSALWGVIHEQYF.

This clonotype showed up just once. The genes are TRBV20-1 and TRBJ2-3; TRBD2 agrees at 7 bases. Losses at the gene ends were 3 bases for V and 5 bases for J; bases not matched to a gene: 14. The CDR3 runs to 16 residues. Germline values: CDR1 DFQATT, CDR2 SNEGSKA (reference sequence). The DNA for the CDR3 is TGCAGTGCTAGGGGGGTCGCGGGAGATGTTGGAGATACGCAGTATTTT. Its protein is CSARGVAGDVGDTQYF.

The chain has TRBV2 and TRBJ1-5; tentatively, D is TRBD1 (6 bases). CDR3 length: 15 residues. Trimming took off 5 bases at V and 5 bases at J, with 16 bases between the two ends. Germline CDR1 SNHLY, CDR2 FYNNEI. The CDR3 nucleotides read TGTGCCAGCAGTCCTTCGGAACAGGGCGATCAGCCCCAGCATTTT. Protein sequence: CASSPSEQGDQPQHF.